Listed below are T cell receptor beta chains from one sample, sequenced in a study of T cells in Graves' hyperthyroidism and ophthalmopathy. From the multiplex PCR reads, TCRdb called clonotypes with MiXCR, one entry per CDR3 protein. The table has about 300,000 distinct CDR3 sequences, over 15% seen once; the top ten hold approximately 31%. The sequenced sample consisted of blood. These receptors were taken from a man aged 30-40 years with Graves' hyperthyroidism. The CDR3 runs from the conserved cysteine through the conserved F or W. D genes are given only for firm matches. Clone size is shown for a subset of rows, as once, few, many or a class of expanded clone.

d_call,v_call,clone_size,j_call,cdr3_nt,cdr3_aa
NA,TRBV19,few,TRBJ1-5,TGTGCCAGTAGTAGGACGGCCAGCTTAAATCAGCCCCAGCATTTT,CASSRTASLNQPQHF
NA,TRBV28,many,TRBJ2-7,TGTGCCAGCGCCCAGACTAACTACGAGCAGTACTTC,CASAQTNYEQYF
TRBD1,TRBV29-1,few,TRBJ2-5,TGCAGCGCCGGACAGGAGAGGGGGGAGACCCAGTACTTC,CSAGQERGETQYF
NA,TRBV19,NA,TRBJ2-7,TGTGCCAGTAGTATCGGGCCGATGGGGAATTCCTATCAGCAGTACTTC,CASSIGPMGNSYQQYF
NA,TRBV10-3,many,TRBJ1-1,TGTGCCATCAGTGAGTCTACAGCCTACACTGAAGCTTTCTTT,CAISESTAYTEAFF
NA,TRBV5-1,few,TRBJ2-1,TGCGCCAGCAGCTGGGGGTATTATTCAAACAATGAGCAGTTCTTC,CASSWGYYSNNEQFF
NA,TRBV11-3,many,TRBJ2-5,TGTGCCAGCAGCTTACTACGTGGGGGAGAGACCCAGTACTTC,CASSLLRGGETQYF
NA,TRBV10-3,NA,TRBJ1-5,TGTGCCATCAGTGAGTCAGGACAGATCAATCAGCCCCAGCATTTT,CAISESGQINQPQHF
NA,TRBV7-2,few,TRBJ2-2,TGTGCCAGCAGTACGGACCGGGACGGGGAGCTGTTTTTT,CASSTDRDGELFF
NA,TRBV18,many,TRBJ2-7,TGTGCCAGCTCACCATACGCCAACGACGAGCAGTACTTC,CASSPYANDEQYF
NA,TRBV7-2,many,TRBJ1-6,TGTGCCAGCAGTATGGCGGGGGTGGGTTCACCCCTCCACTTT,CASSMAGVGSPLHF
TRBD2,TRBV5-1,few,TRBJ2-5,TGCGCCAGCAGCTTGAGCGGGAGAAAAGAGACCCAGTACTTC,CASSLSGRKETQYF
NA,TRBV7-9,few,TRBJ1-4,TGTGCCAGCAGCGATAGGATTAATGAAAAACTGTTTTTT,CASSDRINEKLFF
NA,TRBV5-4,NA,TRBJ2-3,TGTGCCACCCTGAGGGGGCCGGGGGAAGGGGAAGATACGCAGTATTTT,CATLRGPGEGEDTQYF
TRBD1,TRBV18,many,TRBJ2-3,TGTGCCAGCTCACCGACACGACAGGGCAAGGATACGCAGTATTTT,CASSPTRQGKDTQYF